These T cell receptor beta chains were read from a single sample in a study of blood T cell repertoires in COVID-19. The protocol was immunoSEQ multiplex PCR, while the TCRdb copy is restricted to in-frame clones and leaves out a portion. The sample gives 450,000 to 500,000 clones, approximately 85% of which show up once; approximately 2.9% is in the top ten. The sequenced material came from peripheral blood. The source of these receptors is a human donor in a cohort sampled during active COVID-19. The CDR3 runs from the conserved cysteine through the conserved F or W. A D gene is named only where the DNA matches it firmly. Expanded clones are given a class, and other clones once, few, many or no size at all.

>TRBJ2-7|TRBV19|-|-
CASAQKPTVPYEQYF
TGTGCCAGTGCCCAAAAACCGACAGTCCCATACGAGCAGTACTTC
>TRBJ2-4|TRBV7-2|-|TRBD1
CASSLVGQGFKNIQYF
TGTGCCAGCAGCTTAGTGGGACAGGGGTTCAAAAACATTCAGTACTTC
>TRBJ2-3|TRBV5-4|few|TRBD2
CASSKGTSGTDTQYF
TGTGCCAGCAGCAAAGGGACTAGCGGGACAGATACGCAGTATTTT
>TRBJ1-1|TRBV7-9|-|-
CASSFMGARAFF
TGTGCCAGCAGCTTTATGGGGGCGAGAGCTTTCTTT
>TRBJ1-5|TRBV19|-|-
CASIGVRYSNQPQHF
TGTGCCAGTATAGGGGTCCGATATAGCAATCAGCCCCAGCATTTT
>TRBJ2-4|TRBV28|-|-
CASSSLPAQVKNIQYF
TGTGCCAGCAGTTCCCTTCCGGCCCAGGTCAAAAACATTCAGTACTTC
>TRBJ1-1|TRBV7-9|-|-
CASSSRGTLWGAFF
TGTGCCAGCAGCTCCCGCGGGACCCTGTGGGGGGCTTTCTTT
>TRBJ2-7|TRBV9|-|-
CASSFGDGSKEYF
-
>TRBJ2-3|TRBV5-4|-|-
CASGGTTDTQYF
TGTGCCAGCGGCGGAACCACAGATACGCAGTATTTT
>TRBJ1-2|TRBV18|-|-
CASSPGSDYGYTF
TGTGCCAGCTCCCCGGGGTCTGACTATGGCTACACCTTC
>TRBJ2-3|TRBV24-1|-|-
CATSDFSASKGTDTQYF
TGTGCCACCAGTGATTTCAGTGCTAGTAAGGGCACAGATACGCAGTATTTT
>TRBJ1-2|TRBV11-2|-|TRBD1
CASSLSPGTEDGYTF
TGTGCCAGCAGCTTAAGTCCGGGGACAGAGGATGGCTACACCTTC
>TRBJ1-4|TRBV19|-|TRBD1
CASSIDGQGNEKLFF
TGTGCCAGTAGTATAGATGGACAGGGGAATGAAAAACTGTTTTTT
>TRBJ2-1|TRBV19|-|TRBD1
CASSIRQGTYNEQFF
TGTGCCAGTAGTATAAGACAGGGAACCTACAATGAGCAGTTCTTC
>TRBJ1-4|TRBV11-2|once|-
CASNPTLGGGNEKLFF
TGTGCCAGCAACCCCACGCTGGGGGGGGGTAATGAAAAACTGTTTTTT
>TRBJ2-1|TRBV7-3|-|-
CASSLGGRSNNEQFF
TGTGCCAGCAGCCTCGGCGGGCGGTCAAACAATGAGCAGTTCTTC
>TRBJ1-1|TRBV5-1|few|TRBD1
CASSPKGQGIMEAFF
TGCGCCAGCAGCCCCAAGGGACAGGGGATCATGGAAGCTTTCTTT
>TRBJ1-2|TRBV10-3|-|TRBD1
CAISDRGTVYGYTF
TGTGCCATCAGTGACCGCGGGACAGTCTATGGCTACACCTTC
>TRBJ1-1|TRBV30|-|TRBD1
CASTQGENTEAFF
TGTGCCTCTACACAGGGGGAGAACACTGAAGCTTTCTTT
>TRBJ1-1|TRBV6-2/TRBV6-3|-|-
CASSHGRGTEAFF
TGTGCCAGCAGCCACGGTAGGGGGACTGAAGCTTTCTTT
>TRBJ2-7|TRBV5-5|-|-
CASSFGSRGSYEQYF
TGTGCCAGCAGCTTCGGGTCTCGGGGGTCGTACGAGCAGTACTTC
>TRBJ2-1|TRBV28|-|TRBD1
CASSPGQGSYNEQFF
TGTGCCAGTAGCCCGGGACAGGGGTCCTACAATGAGCAGTTCTTC
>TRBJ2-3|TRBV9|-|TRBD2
CASSDIGAGGFTDTQYF
TGTGCCAGCAGTGATATCGGGGCGGGAGGGTTCACAGATACGCAGTATTTT
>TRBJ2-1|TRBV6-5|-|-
CASGGAVRDEQFF
TGTGCCAGCGGCGGGGCCGTACGGGATGAGCAGTTCTTC
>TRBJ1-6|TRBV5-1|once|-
CASSAGTPGYNSPLHF
TGCGCCAGCAGCGCCGGGACACCCGGCTATAATTCACCCCTCCACTTT
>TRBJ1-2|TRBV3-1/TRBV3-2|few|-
CASSHGGIGGYTF
TGTGCCAGCAGCCACGGGGGAATAGGCGGCTACACCTTC
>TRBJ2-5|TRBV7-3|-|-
CASSTFGAVGETQYF
TGTGCCAGCAGCACCTTTGGGGCTGTTGGAGAGACCCAGTACTTC
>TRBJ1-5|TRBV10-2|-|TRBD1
CASSMTGGQPQHF
TGCGCCAGCAGTATGACAGGGGGTCAGCCCCAGCATTTT